The next 20 T cell receptor beta chains were all read from a single sample in a study of T-cell memory formation after mild COVID-19 (TCRdb year 2021). Receptor libraries were prepared by 5' RACE. Sequencer: Illumina NovaSeq 6000. TCRdb reran the public reads through fastp at Q25 and MiXCR, keeping productive beta chains. Duplicate CDR3 protein sequences are folded into a single record with the most common DNA and genes. The table for this sample lists hundreds of thousands of distinct CDR3 sequences; 28% of them were counted only once. Roughly 14% of the sample belongs to the ten largest clones. Sequenced material: PBMCs or a T cell subset sorted from them (not recorded which). These receptors were collected from an adult woman who had mild COVID-19 (a few samples of this study predate the infection). The sample titles of this study are shuffled in the database, so cell type and time point are left out; the donor was told from shared clones.

This clonotype was seen more than once but under ten times. The chain recombines TRBV5-6 with TRBJ2-6; no definite D call. The V and J ends lost 5 bases and 0 bases respectively, with 9 bases between them. Looked up from germline, CDR1 is SGHDT and CDR2 is YYEEEE. The CDR3 is 15 amino acids. The CDR3 DNA sequence: TGTGCCAGCAGTCCGCCGGGCTCTGGGGCCAACGTCCTGACTTTC. Its translation is CASSPPGSGANVLTF.

V and J are TRBV7-8 and TRBJ2-3; a weak D match, TRBD2 (6 bases). Trimming removed 3 bases at V and 0 bases at J, with 13 bases between. Germline V gene lookup returns CDR1 SGHVS and CDR2 FQNEAQ. CDR3 size: 16 residues. The CDR3 sequence is CASSFDAGTSTDTQYF. The CDR3 DNA reads TGTGCCAGCAGCTTCGATGCGGGAACTAGCACAGATACGCAGTATTTT.

J is TRBJ2-3 and V is TRBV6-2 or TRBV6-3, with TRBD2 matching 7 bases. V trimming: 0 bases; J trimming: 2 bases; junction bases outside the gene matches: 8. CDR1 is MNHEY and CDR2 is SVGEGT in the germline V gene. The CDR3 loop spans 17 amino acids. The DNA of the CDR3 is TGTGCCAGCAGTTACTCGATAGCGGGTTCTCCCACAGATACGCAGTATTTT. This encodes CASSYSIAGSPTDTQYF.

This clonotype was picked up a small number of times. The chain recombines TRBV5-6 with TRBJ2-7; no definite D call. Germline CDR1 SGHDT, CDR2 YYEEEE. The V and J ends lost 0 bases and 1 base respectively, with 8 bases between them. The CDR3 contains 14 residues. CDR3 residues: CASSLGRLSYEQYF. As DNA, the CDR3 is TGTGCCAGCAGCTTGGGCAGGTTATCCTACGAGCAGTACTTC. The entire variable domain, with the rest obtained from reference TRBV5-6 and TRBJ2-7, is as follows: DAGVTQSPTHLIKTRGQQVTLRCSPKSGHDTVSWYQQALGQGPQFIFQYYEEEERQRGNFPDRFSGHQFPNYSSELNVNALLLGDSALYLCASSLGRLSYEQYFGPGTRLTVT.

The rearrangement joins TRBV7-9 to TRBJ2-2, with 8 bases identical to TRBD2. Trimming cost V 5 bases and J 0 bases; bases outside gene matches: 5. This CDR3 contains 16 residues. Per the germline V gene, CDR1 is SEHNR and CDR2 is FQNEAQ (reference sequence). CDR3 nucleotides: TGTGCCAGCAGCCCTCCGGGACTAGCGAACACCGGGGAGCTGTTTTTT. It encodes CASSPPGLANTGELFF.

This clonotype was observed a handful of times. V usage is TRBV20-1 and J usage is TRBJ2-7; TRBD2 matches 9 bases. This CDR3 has 15 amino acids. Germline V lookup: CDR1 DFQATT, CDR2 SNEGSKA (reference sequence). The V and J ends lost 0 bases and 4 bases, in that order; junction bases with no gene match: 7. The CDR3 reads CSARDGRLAGYEQYF. CDR3 sequence (DNA): TGCAGTGCTAGAGATGGGAGGCTAGCGGGGTACGAGCAGTACTTC.

The rearrangement links TRBV7-3 to TRBJ2-1, with 10 nucleotides matching TRBD2. Germline loops: CDR1 SGHTA, CDR2 FQGTGA. The CDR3 is 14 residues long. V lost 5 bases, J lost 10 bases, and 8 bases stayed unmatched. CDR3 loop: CASSPTTSGSEQFF. Here the CDR3 DNA reads TGTGCCAGCAGCCCAACGACTAGCGGGTCGGAGCAGTTCTTC.

J is TRBJ1-2 and V is TRBV12-3 or TRBV12-4; D perhaps matches TRBD1 (5 bases). Trimming cost V 5 bases and J 4 bases, with 11 bases left between them. The CDR3 is made up of 13 amino acids. The CDR3 nucleotides read TGTGCCAGCAGTACTCAGGGACCCTATGGCTACACCTTC. It codes for CASSTQGPYGYTF.

This clonotype was counted between two and nine times. The chain carries TRBV9 and TRBJ2-1; D gene ambiguous. This CDR3 has 12 amino acids. The germline V gene has CDR1 SGDLS and CDR2 YYNGEE. The V and J ends lost 4 bases and 7 bases respectively, with 9 bases between them. The CDR3 protein is CASSLTVNEQFF. DNA for the CDR3: TGTGCCAGCAGCTTGACTGTGAATGAGCAGTTCTTC.

This clonotype turned up a few times. V usage is TRBV5-5 and J usage is TRBJ2-2; D might be TRBD1 or TRBD2, each matching 5 bases. The CDR3 loop spans 14 amino acids. V lost 3 bases, J lost 3 bases, and 9 bases lay in between. Germline CDR1 SGHKS, CDR2 YYEKEE (reference sequence). The CDR3 spells CASSWGPDTGELFF. The CDR3 nucleotides are TGTGCCAGCAGCTGGGGACCAGACACCGGGGAGCTGTTTTTT.

The V gene is TRBV7-9, the J gene TRBJ1-2; D gene unclear. Germline values: CDR1 SEHNR, CDR2 FQNEAQ (reference sequence). The CDR3 loop spans 14 amino acids. Deletions cut 4 bases from V and 4 bases from J, with 13 bases between. DNA of the CDR3: TGTGCCAGCAGCTCCGCGGGAAGGCTCTATGGCTACACCTTC. As protein: CASSSAGRLYGYTF.

The table lists this clonotype with a few counts. J is TRBJ1-5 and V is TRBV2; D gene uncertain. The germline V gene encodes CDR1 SNHLY and CDR2 FYNNEI. The ends were cut back, 8 bases at V and 0 bases at J, with 8 bases in the middle. The CDR3 totals 13 residues. The CDR3: CASSKDSNQPQHF. The CDR3 DNA follows: TGTGCCAGCTCCAAAGATAGCAATCAGCCCCAGCATTTT.

The V gene is TRBV25-1, the J gene TRBJ2-7; the D is unclear. CDR1 MGHDK and CDR2 SYGVNS come from the germline V gene. The CDR3 totals 12 residues. Trimming removed 8 bases at V and 1 base at J, with 9 bases between. CDR3 protein: CASSSYSYEQYF. The CDR3 nucleotides read TGTGCCAGCTCTAGTTATTCCTACGAGCAGTACTTC.

The table lists this clonotype with a few counts. The gene calls are TRBV6-5 and TRBJ2-1, with TRBD2 matching 9 bases. CDR1 and CDR2 (germline): MNHEY, SVGAGI. There are 13 residues in the CDR3. Unmatched junction bases numbered 2, after V lost 5 bases and J lost 6 bases. The chain's CDR3 is CASSLAGLNEQFF. The CDR3 DNA reads TGTGCCAGCAGTCTAGCGGGGCTCAATGAGCAGTTCTTC.

This clonotype was observed many times. V is TRBV4-1 and J is TRBJ2-5; no firm D call. The CDR3 loop spans 13 amino acids. Trimming pared 1 base from V and 3 bases from J, leaving 6 bases between. Germline V lookup: CDR1 MGHRA, CDR2 YSYEKL. CDR3 loop: CASSQGREETQYF. The CDR3 bases are TGCGCCAGCAGCCAAGGCAGAGAAGAGACCCAGTACTTC.

The V call is TRBV12-3 or TRBV12-4, the J call TRBJ1-2, with 7 nucleotides matching TRBD1. CDR3 size: 15 residues. The junction had 10 bases not matched to a gene; V was cut back by 5 bases and J by 4 bases. Written as DNA, the CDR3 is TGTGCCAGCAGTCCTGGTTTAGGGGGCGTCTATGGCTACACCTTC. Its protein is CASSPGLGGVYGYTF.

This clonotype was seen more than once but under ten times. The chain joins TRBV24-1 to TRBJ2-1; D is perhaps TRBD1 (6 bases). V was cut by 3 bases and J by 8 bases, with 19 bases left in between. The CDR3 length is 16 residues. The germline V gene has CDR1 KGHDR and CDR2 SFDVKD. CDR3 DNA: TGTGCCACCAGTGATCCCAACCTCAGGGGTAGGGATGAGCAGTTCTTC. The encoded protein is CATSDPNLRGRDEQFF.

In this sample, this clonotype turned up a few times. The chain links TRBV3-1 to TRBJ1-1; a possible D gene is TRBD1 (6 bases). This CDR3 contains 12 residues. CDR1 is LGHDT and CDR2 is YNNKEL in the germline V gene (reference sequence). Trimming removed 8 bases at V and 8 bases at J, with 15 bases between. The CDR3: CASRSWTAEAFF. CDR3 nucleotides: TGTGCCAGCCGGTCCTGGACAGCAGAAGCTTTCTTT.

The chain carries TRBV7-3 and TRBJ2-5; 9 bases fit TRBD1. The CDR3 contains 16 residues. Trimming took 1 base from V and 3 from J; bases not matched to a gene: 6. Germline CDR1 reads SGHTA; CDR2 reads FQGTGA. The CDR3 protein is CASSLNPGQGKETQYF. CDR3 bases: TGTGCCAGCAGCTTAAACCCGGGACAGGGCAAAGAGACCCAGTACTTC.

The chain recombines TRBV15 with TRBJ2-7; D is perhaps TRBD1 (5 bases). CDR3 size: 14 residues. V dropped 5 bases and J dropped 3 bases, with 14 bases sitting between them. The germline CDR1 and CDR2 sequences are LNHNV and YYDKDF (reference sequence). CDR3 in amino acids: CATSGLTTVYEQYF. The CDR3 DNA is TGTGCCACCAGCGGGTTGACGACAGTCTACGAGCAGTACTTC. Full variable domain (rest looked up from reference TRBV15 and TRBJ2-7): DAMVIQNPRYQVTQFGKPVTLSCSQTLNHNVMYWYQQKSSQAPKLLFHYYDKDFNNEADTPDNFQSRRPNTSFCFLDIRSPGLGDTAMYLCATSGLTTVYEQYFGPGTRLTVT.